This TCR beta chain was documented in a study of TIL therapy for anti-PD-1-resistant metastatic lung cancer. Study information: Median tumor mutation burden was about 1.5 mutations per megabase.

Time point: pre-treatment sample, taken before nivolumab and TIL therapy. Study-level findings and limits: Patients were highly selected, enriched for treatment-naive, never-smoker and oncogene-addicted cases.

The libraries were made with immunoSEQ v3. Profiled with immunoSEQ multiplex PCR; TCRdb holds only in-frame clones, not every one. The repertoire holds 50,000 to 65,000 clones, with around four fifths as singletons. As concerns this clone: The antigen is unknown.

The CDR3 is 12 amino acids. V lost 5 bases to trimming and J lost 7 bases, with 11 bases between them. This TCR was recovered from a person between 25 and 79 years old with non-small cell lung cancer. This sequence joins TRBV12-3 or TRBV12-4 and TRBJ1-2; D remains ambiguous. Source: blood, taken at baseline. The CDR3, as DNA: TGTGCCAGCAGTGCTGACTTGGGTGGCTACACCTTC. Translating it yields CASSADLGGYTF.